This section outlines one T cell receptor beta chain sequence together with its context. The antigen is not known. The data belong to a study of T cell responses to AZD1222 COVID-19 vaccine. Findings and limits, study-wide: Females outnumbered males among donors, who were mostly white British; clonal diversity was possibly underestimated.

Repertoires were generated with immunoSEQ multiplex PCR, while TCRdb's copy carries only in-frame clones and drops some. The repertoire consists of about 130,000 clones, with about nine tenths occurring once and the leading ten covering 9.5%. V lost 1 base and J 7 bases, leaving 7 bases between the germline ends. The germline V gene has CDR1 SGHAT and CDR2 FQNNGV. This CDR3 is 13 amino acids long. This specimen consisted of peripheral blood, obtained 28 days after the second AZD1222 dose. The source of this sequence is an adult who received the AZD1222 COVID-19 vaccine. The chain recombines TRBV11-2 with TRBJ1-4; D unclear. In nucleotides, the CDR3 is TGTGCCAGCAGCTTAGGAGTGGGTGAAAAACTGTTTTTT. As protein: CASSLGVGEKLFF.